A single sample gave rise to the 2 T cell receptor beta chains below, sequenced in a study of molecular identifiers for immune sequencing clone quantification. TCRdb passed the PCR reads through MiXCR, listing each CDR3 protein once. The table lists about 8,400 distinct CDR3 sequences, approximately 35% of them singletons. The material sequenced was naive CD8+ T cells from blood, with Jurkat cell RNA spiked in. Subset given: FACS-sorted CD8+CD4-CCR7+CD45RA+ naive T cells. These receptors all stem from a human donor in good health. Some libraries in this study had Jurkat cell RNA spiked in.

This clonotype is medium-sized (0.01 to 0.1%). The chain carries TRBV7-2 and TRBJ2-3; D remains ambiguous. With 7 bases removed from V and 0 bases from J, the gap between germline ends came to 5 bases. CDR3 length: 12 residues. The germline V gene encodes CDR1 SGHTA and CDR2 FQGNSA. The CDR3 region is CASTDSTDTQYF. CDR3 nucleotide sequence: TGTGCCAGCACCGACAGCACAGATACGCAGTATTTT.

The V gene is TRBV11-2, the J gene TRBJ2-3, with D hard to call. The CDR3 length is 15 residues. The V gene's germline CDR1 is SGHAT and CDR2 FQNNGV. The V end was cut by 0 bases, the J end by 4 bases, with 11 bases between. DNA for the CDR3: TGTGCCAGCAGCTTAGATGGGGTTATCCCAGATACGCAGTATTTT. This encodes CASSLDGVIPDTQYF.